Shown below are 7 T cell receptor beta chains from a single sample sequenced in a study of cytomegalovirus exposure and HLA in healthy donors. PCR employed 60 Vbeta and 13 Jbeta primers. Sequencing was performed with immunoSEQ multiplex PCR; in TCRdb, only in-frame clones are kept and a portion is missing. The sample records tens of thousands of clones, approximately 80% being singletons. The source material was PBMCs. The receptors originated from a woman aged 50 to 60 in good health and CMV-seropositive.

The chain carries TRBV6-1 and TRBJ2-7; tentatively, D is TRBD1 (6 bases). With 0 bases removed from V and 3 bases from J, the gap between germline ends came to 15 bases. Germline-derived CDR1 and CDR2 are MNHNS and SASEGT. This CDR3 is built from 16 residues. CDR3 DNA sequence: TGTGCCAGCAGTGAAGCAGGGGTGACAGGTCGCTACGAGCAGTACTTC. Protein: CASSEAGVTGRYEQYF.

The chain couples TRBV29-1 to TRBJ2-5; the match to TRBD1 covers 10 bases. Germline values: CDR1 SQVTM, CDR2 ANQGSEA. The CDR3 totals 13 residues. With 7 bases clipped from V and 3 bases from J, the junction kept 5 bases outside the gene matches. The CDR3 region is CSAGQGGKETQYF. CDR3 bases: TGCAGCGCCGGACAGGGGGGAAAAGAGACCCAGTACTTC. Drawing the rest from reference TRBV29-1 and TRBJ2-5, the complete variable domain is SAVISQKPSRDICQRGTSLTIQCQVDSQVTMMFWYRQQPGQSLTLIATANQGSEATYESGFVIDKFPISRPNLTFSTLTVSNMSPEDSSIYLCSAGQGGKETQYFGPGTRLLVL.

The chain links TRBV19 to TRBJ1-2, with D tentatively TRBD1 (6 bases). The V end was cut by 5 bases, the J end by 0 bases, with 25 bases between. The CDR3 is made up of 19 amino acids. Germline V gene lookup returns CDR1 LNHDA and CDR2 SQIVND (reference sequence). The CDR3 region is CASSFTLRGNVRANYGYTF. Written as DNA, the CDR3 is TGTGCCAGTAGTTTTACTCTCAGGGGCAACGTGAGAGCTAACTATGGCTACACCTTC. Looking up the rest from reference TRBV19 and TRBJ1-2 gives the full variable domain: DGGITQSPKYLFRKEGQNVTLSCEQNLNHDAMYWYRQDPGQGLRLIYYSQIVNDFQKGDIAEGYSVSREKKESFPLTVTSAQKNPTAFYLCASSFTLRGNVRANYGYTFGSGTRLTVV.

The chain employs TRBV6-5 and TRBJ1-1, with 7 bases identical to TRBD1. Trimming at V came to 5 bases and at J to 9 bases, leaving 15 bases not matched to a gene. Germline values: CDR1 MNHEY, CDR2 SVGAGI. This CDR3 spans 15 amino acids. The chain's CDR3 is CASSPRATGRLQAFF. The CDR3 DNA follows: TGTGCCAGCAGTCCCCGGGCGACAGGGCGGTTGCAAGCTTTCTTT.

The chain employs TRBV10-1 and TRBJ2-3, with D tentatively TRBD1 (5 bases). Between the trimmed V and J ends, which lost 5 bases and 3 bases, there was a span of 9 bases. In germline, CDR1 is WNHNN, CDR2 SYGVQD (reference sequence). There are 13 residues in the CDR3. The CDR3 DNA follows: TGCGCCAGCAGTCAGGGCATGACAGATACGCAGTATTTT. Encoded protein: CASSQGMTDTQYF.

This clone was seen only once. The chain recombines TRBV2 with TRBJ1-2, with 7 nucleotides matching TRBD1. The germline V gene encodes CDR1 SNHLY and CDR2 FYNNEI. V shed 5 bases, J shed 8 bases, and the junction held 5 bases outside the gene matches. This CDR3 region has 12 residues. The CDR3 loop is CASSITGAGYTF. CDR3 in DNA: TGTGCCAGCAGTATAACAGGGGCCGGCTACACCTTC.

The chain couples TRBV10-3 to TRBJ2-3; TRBD2 matches at 8 bases. J was trimmed by 5 bases and V by 1 base; bases with no gene match: 8. In germline, CDR1 is ENHRY, CDR2 SYGVKD. This CDR3 contains 16 residues. The DNA of the CDR3 is TGTGCCATCAGTGAGTGGTTCGGGGGGGCCCTAGATACGCAGTATTTT. It specifies CAISEWFGGALDTQYF.